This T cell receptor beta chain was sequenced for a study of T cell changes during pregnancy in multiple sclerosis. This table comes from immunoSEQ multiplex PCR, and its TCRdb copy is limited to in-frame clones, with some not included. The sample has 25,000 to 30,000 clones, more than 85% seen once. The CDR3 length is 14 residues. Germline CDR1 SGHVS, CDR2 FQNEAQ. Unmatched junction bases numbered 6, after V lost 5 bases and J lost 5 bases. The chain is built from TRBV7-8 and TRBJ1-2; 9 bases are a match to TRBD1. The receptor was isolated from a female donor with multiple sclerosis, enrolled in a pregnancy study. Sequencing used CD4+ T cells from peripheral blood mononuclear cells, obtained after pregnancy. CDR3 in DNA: TGTGCCAGCAGCGAAGGACAGGGGAGTTATGGCTACACCTTC. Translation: CASSEGQGSYGYTF.